This T cell receptor (beta chain) was recovered during a study of T-cell reconstitution after alpha-beta-depleted transplantation in children listed by TCRdb under 2016. Regarding the complete study: The study quantitatively tracked T-cell immune reconstitution after TCRalphabeta/CD19-depleted allogeneic hematopoietic cell transplantation in children using TCR repertoire profiling. The investigation overall reported the following: The apparently early alphabetaT-cell count recovery about two months after transplant was reportedly dependent on only several hundred rapidly expanded clones derived from non-depleted graft cells. In some patients, high TCRbeta diversity at day 60 was attributed to recipient T cells and intrathymic progenitors that had survived conditioning. The frequencies of hyperexpanded clones fell over the following months, and after one year, T-cell counts and TCRbeta diversity were mostly attributed to newly produced T cells.

The CDR3 contains 16 residues, cysteine and phenylalanine counted. Only the CDR3 portion is preserved as DNA: 48 bases, with reading frame beginning at the first base. V ends up 0 bases short and J 1 base short, with an unmatched junction base count of 6. According to the germline V gene, CDR1 reads SGHRS and CDR2 reads YFSETQ. Read against the paper, the sample's treatment or condition label means: allogeneic hematopoietic cell transplantation with graft depleted of TCRalphabeta T cells and CD19 B cells. The children who served as transplant recipients had been given grafts of TCRalphabeta/CD19-depleted allogeneic hematopoietic cells. The library was generated by PCR. TCRdb names Illumina HiSeq 2500 as the instrument used. TCR libraries were prepared with molecular barcoding, using unique molecular identifiers to normalize TCRbeta repertoire quantification. TCRdb took the public reads, trimmed them with fastp at Q25, ran MiXCR for clone calling and kept in-frame beta chains. Rows are unified per CDR3 protein, each entry keeping the most common DNA and genes. For this sample the table gives about 540,000 distinct CDR3 sequences, of which 27% were detected only once. Of the sample, 35% to 40% is held by the ten largest clones.

Concerning this clonotype itself: Its antigen has not been determined. Base qualities are not recorded, but no much larger clone differs from it by a single base.

This TCR derives from a boy in the first two years of life with Wiskott-Aldrich syndrome, due to receive a stem cell transplant. The sample here was PBMCs, taken before TCRalphabeta/CD19-depleted stem cell transplant. This receptor chain uses TRBV5-1 and TRBJ1-1, with TRBD1 matching 7 junction bases. CDR3 sequence: CASSLDPTGANTEAFF. The sequence in DNA is TGCGCCAGCAGCTTGGATCCCACAGGGGCGAACACTGAAGCTTTCTTT.